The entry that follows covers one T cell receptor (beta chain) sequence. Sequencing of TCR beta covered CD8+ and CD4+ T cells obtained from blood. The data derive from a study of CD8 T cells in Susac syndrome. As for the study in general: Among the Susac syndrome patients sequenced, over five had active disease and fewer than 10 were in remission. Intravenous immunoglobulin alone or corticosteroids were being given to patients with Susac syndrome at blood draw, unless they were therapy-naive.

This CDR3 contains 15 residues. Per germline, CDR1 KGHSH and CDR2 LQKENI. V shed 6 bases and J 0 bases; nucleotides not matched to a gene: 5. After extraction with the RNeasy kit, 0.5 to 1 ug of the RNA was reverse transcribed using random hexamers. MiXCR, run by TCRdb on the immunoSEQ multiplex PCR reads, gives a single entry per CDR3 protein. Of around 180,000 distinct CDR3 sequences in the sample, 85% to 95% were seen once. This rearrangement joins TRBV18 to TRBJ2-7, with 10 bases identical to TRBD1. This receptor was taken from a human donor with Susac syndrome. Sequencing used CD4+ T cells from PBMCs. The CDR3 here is CASSKRDRGSYEQYF. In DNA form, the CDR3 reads TGTGCCAGCTCCAAGAGGGACAGGGGCTCCTACGAGCAGTACTTC.